This is a list of T cell receptor beta chains from one sample in a study of regulatory T cells in long-lasting Graves disease. TCRdb independently ran MiXCR on the multiplex PCR reads; one entry per CDR3 protein. The sample carries over 650,000 distinct CDR3 sequences, around 32% recorded once. Material: peripheral blood mononuclear cells (PBMCs), obtained when the disease was refractory, from a patient treated with antithyroid drugs. These receptors originate from a female donor with Graves disease. Each CDR3 is given with its conserved first and last residue. Each record gives: V gene, J gene, clone size, D gene, CDR3 DNA, CDR3 protein. D genes are given only for firm matches. Expanded clones get a size class; other rows say once, few or many, or leave the size out.

TRBV6-2/TRBV6-3	TRBJ1-5	-	-	TGTGCCAGCAGTTACTTGGGCGTGAGTCTCCATCAGCCCCAGCATTTT	CASSYLGVSLHQPQHF
TRBV12-3/TRBV12-4	TRBJ1-5	few	TRBD1	TGTGCCAGCAGCCCACAGGGGCCTTCGGGCAATCAGCCCCAGCATTTT	CASSPQGPSGNQPQHF
TRBV13	TRBJ1-1	-	-	TGTGCCAGCATTTTCGACAGCATGAACACTGAAGCTTTCTTT	CASIFDSMNTEAFF
TRBV14	TRBJ2-1	-	TRBD2	TGTGCCAGCAGCCACAGACTAGCGGGAGTGTTTTACAATGAGCAGTTCTTC	CASSHRLAGVFYNEQFF
TRBV9	TRBJ1-1	-	-	TGTGCCAGCAGCGTTCAGACCCTGGGGGATGAAGCTTTCTTT	CASSVQTLGDEAFF
TRBV29-1	TRBJ1-2	-	-	TGCAGCGTTGGGGCGGCCCCATCCGGGGACTATGGCTACACCTTC	CSVGAAPSGDYGYTF
TRBV28	TRBJ1-6	many	-	TGTGCCAGCTCCGGACAGTTAGGGTATTCACCCCTCCACTTT	CASSGQLGYSPLHF
TRBV12-3/TRBV12-4	TRBJ2-7	-	-	TGTGCCAGCAGTTGGGGGCTAGCTAGTTCCTACGAGCAGTACTTC	CASSWGLASSYEQYF
TRBV19	TRBJ2-3	-	-	TGTGCCAGTAGTAGGGGTGCGTCTGGGGGCAGCGGAGATACGCAGTATTTT	CASSRGASGGSGDTQYF
TRBV20-1	TRBJ1-1	-	TRBD1	TGCAGTGCAAGCCGACAGGGTCTTACTGAAGCTTTCTTT	CSASRQGLTEAFF
TRBV28	TRBJ1-5	few	TRBD1	TGTGCCAGCACGGACAGGGTCAGCAATCAGCCCCAGCATTTT	CASTDRVSNQPQHF
TRBV20-1	TRBJ2-5	-	TRBD1	TGCAGTGCTATCACCACGAGAAGGACAGGGGGACAAGAGACCCAGTACTTC	CSAITTRRTGGQETQYF
TRBV5-1	TRBJ2-7	-	-	TGCGCCAGCAACCGGGACGGAGCCTACGAGCAGTACTTC	CASNRDGAYEQYF
TRBV29-1	TRBJ2-1	few	TRBD2	TGCAGCGCTGGACGGAGACGACTAGCGGGGGGATCCTACAATGAGCAGTTCTTC	CSAGRRRLAGGSYNEQFF
TRBV5-6	TRBJ1-4	-	-	TGTGCCAGCAGCTTGGGACCGGGTGCAACTAATGAAAAACTGTTTTTT	CASSLGPGATNEKLFF
TRBV7-9	TRBJ2-1	-	TRBD2	TGTGCCAGCAGCTTATCGTCTCCGGGGGGGAATGAGCAGTTCTTC	CASSLSSPGGNEQFF
TRBV4-2	TRBJ1-4	-	-	TGTGCCAGCAGCCAAGATTTCAGGGAAAAACTGTTTTTT	CASSQDFREKLFF
TRBV27	TRBJ2-7	few	TRBD1	TGTGCCAGCAGTTCCACCGGGACAGGGGAGTACGAGCAGTACTTC	CASSSTGTGEYEQYF
TRBV28	TRBJ2-5	-	TRBD1	TGTGCCAGCAGTTTTGCGGACAGGAGGAGAGAGACCCAGTACTTC	CASSFADRRRETQYF
TRBV11-2	TRBJ2-7	-	TRBD2	TGTGCCAGCAGTTATTCCGGGACTAGCGGGTACTACGAGCAGTACTTC	CASSYSGTSGYYEQYF
TRBV19	TRBJ1-1	-	TRBD1	TGTGCCAGTATGGACAGGGGGAACACTGAAGCTTTCTTT	CASMDRGNTEAFF
TRBV13	TRBJ1-5	-	TRBD1	TGTGCCAGCAGCTCGCATCGGACAGGGGCATATCAGCCCCAGCATTTT	CASSSHRTGAYQPQHF
TRBV29-1	TRBJ2-3	-	-	TGCAGCGTTGTCCACCGGGATACGCAGTATTTT	CSVVHRDTQYF
TRBV10-3	TRBJ2-4	many	-	TGTGCCATCAGTGCTCGGGCTAGCCCAGGAGAGGGGATTCAGTACTTC	CAISARASPGEGIQYF
TRBV7-6	TRBJ1-1	-	TRBD1	TGTGCCAGCAGCTCAGGGGGGGCAGGAGAGACTGAAGCTTTCTTT	CASSSGGAGETEAFF
TRBV20-1	TRBJ1-6	-	TRBD1	TGCAGTGCTACACCTCCGGGACAGGGTGATTCACCCCTCCACTTT	CSATPPGQGDSPLHF
TRBV29-1	TRBJ2-7	-	-	TGCAGCGTTGAGGAACAGGGCTACGAGCAGTACTTC	CSVEEQGYEQYF
TRBV28	TRBJ2-7	-	TRBD1	TGTGCCAGCAGTTTACCGGGACAGGTAGCCTACGAGCAGTACTTC	CASSLPGQVAYEQYF
TRBV24-1	TRBJ2-5	-	-	TGTGCCACCAGTGACAATGGGACAAGCGAAGAGACCCAGTACTTC	CATSDNGTSEETQYF
TRBV12-3/TRBV12-4	TRBJ2-5	many	-	TGTGCCAGCAGTTTGGGGCCTCTCCAAGAGACCCAGTACTTC	CASSLGPLQETQYF
TRBV5-1	TRBJ2-7	-	TRBD2	TGCGCCAGCAGCCCGGGGGGGACTAGAGGCTCCTACGAGCAGTACTTC	CASSPGGTRGSYEQYF
TRBV6-5	TRBJ1-1	-	-	TGTGCCAGCAGTTACCCGGACAGAGTAGGAGCTTTCTTT	CASSYPDRVGAFF
TRBV11-2	TRBJ2-7	many	-	TGTGCCAGCAGAGCAAAGGGTACCTACGAGCAGTACTTC	CASRAKGTYEQYF
TRBV27	TRBJ2-5	many	-	TGTGCCAGCCGTTCGGGAGGTTGGAGGGGGCGGGATACCCAGTACTTC	CASRSGGWRGRDTQYF
TRBV29-1	TRBJ1-4	-	-	TGCAGCGTTGTTGCCAATGAAAAACTGTTTTTT	CSVVANEKLFF
TRBV20-1	TRBJ1-2	-	-	TGCAGTGCTAGAGATTCGTTGATTAACTATGGCTACACCTTC	CSARDSLINYGYTF
TRBV7-9	TRBJ1-5	-	-	TGTGCCAGCAGCCAGGCAGGAAATCAGCCCCAGCATTTT	CASSQAGNQPQHF
TRBV2	TRBJ1-1	-	-	TGTGCCAGCAATGCCTACGATATACTGAACACTGAAGCTTTCTTT	CASNAYDILNTEAFF
TRBV28	TRBJ2-5	many	TRBD1	TGTGCCAGCAGCAAGGACAGGGGGCGCGGTGAGACCCAGTACTTC	CASSKDRGRGETQYF
TRBV5-1	TRBJ1-1	few	-	TGCGCCAGCAGCTTGTTTCCAGGGGACACTGAAGCTTTCTTT	CASSLFPGDTEAFF
TRBV2	TRBJ1-1	many	-	TGTGCCAGCAGTATCGACGGGAACACTGAAGCTTTCTTT	CASSIDGNTEAFF
TRBV30	TRBJ1-5	-	-	TGTGCCTGGAGTCCGGGGGGGTATCAGCCCCAGCATTTT	CAWSPGGYQPQHF